This T cell receptor beta chain was retrieved from a study of shared clonotypes between healthy human individuals. This CDR3 is 13 amino acids long. The germline V gene encodes CDR1 SGHVS and CDR2 FNYEAQ. Trimming removed 1 base at V and 9 bases at J, with 12 bases between. Original processing methods: Junction-only sequences without quality scores were provided by ImmunoSEQ, so filtering was different. Data came from immunoSEQ multiplex PCR; TCRdb stores just in-frame clones and leaves some out. That table is the source of V, J and clone size, and D and trimming were worked out from the DNA. The sample has roughly 1,600,000 clones, just under 99% seen once.

The clonotype comes from a man aged 25-40 years in good health. The V and J genes are TRBV7-6 and TRBJ2-5; D remains unclear. The specimen sequenced was naive CD4+ T cells sorted from blood. Described subset: CD45RA+ positively selected. CDR3 in DNA: TGTGCCAGCAGCTTAGTTTTCGAGTCCGCCCAGTACTTC. Protein: CASSLVFESAQYF.